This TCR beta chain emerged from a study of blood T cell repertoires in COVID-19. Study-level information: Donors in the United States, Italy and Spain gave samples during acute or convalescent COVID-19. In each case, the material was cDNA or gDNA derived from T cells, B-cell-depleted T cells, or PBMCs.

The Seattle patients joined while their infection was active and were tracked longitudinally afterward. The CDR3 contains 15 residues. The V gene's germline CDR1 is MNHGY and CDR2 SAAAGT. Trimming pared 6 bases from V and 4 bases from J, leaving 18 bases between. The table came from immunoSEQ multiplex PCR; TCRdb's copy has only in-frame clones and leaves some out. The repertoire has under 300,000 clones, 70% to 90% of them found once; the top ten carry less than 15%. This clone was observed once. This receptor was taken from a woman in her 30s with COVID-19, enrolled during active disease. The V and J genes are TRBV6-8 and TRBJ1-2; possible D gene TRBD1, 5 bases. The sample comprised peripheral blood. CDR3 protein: CASSQEPQVIYGYTF. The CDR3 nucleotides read TGTGCCAGCAGCCAAGAACCACAGGTGATCTATGGCTACACCTTC.